This T cell receptor (beta chain) was identified during a study of control samples from healthy donors and cancer patients (TCRdb year 2020). Including the terminal cysteine and phenylalanine, the CDR3 comprises 13 residues. CDR3 DNA only is kept here, 39 bases in frame from base 1. V lost 5 bases and J lost 3 bases; the stretch between them is 10 bases long. CDR1 LGHNT and CDR2 FRNRAP were looked up in the germline V gene. The library relied on the immunoSEQ multiplex PCR assay. TCRdb limited this immuneACCESS table to in-frame rearrangements with V and J called. A share of clones is missing; checked studies link under half to unresolved V genes, and the rest is unexplained. The sample table records some 120,000 clones; approximately 84% of these occur just once. The ten largest account for 1.5% to 2% of the sample. As concerns this clone: Its specific antigen is unknown. Base qualities are not at hand, and no much larger clone is one base apart.

The chain is assembled from TRBV12-5 and TRBJ1-2, with no D gene named confidently. The TCR was taken from a young man in good health. Input material: blood. The CDR3 sequence is CASGPDTDYGYTF. The sequenced DNA is TGTGCTAGTGGTCCCGACACCGACTATGGCTACACCTTC.